A selection of T cell receptor beta chains follows, all from one sample in a study of T cell responses to AZD1222 COVID-19 vaccine. Produced via immunoSEQ multiplex PCR; TCRdb's table is partial and in-frame only. Of about 200,000 clones listed, roughly 90% are singletons. Sample: peripheral blood, taken 28 days after the second AZD1222 dose. These receptors came from an adult who received the AZD1222 COVID-19 vaccine. The CDR3 runs from the conserved cysteine through the conserved F or W. Fields, in order: V gene, D gene, J gene, CDR3 protein. D genes are given only for firm matches.

V: TRBV28; D: .; J: TRBJ1-6; CDR3: CASSGDSPLHF
V: TRBV7-3; D: .; J: TRBJ1-5; CDR3: CASSLSRDQPQHF
V: TRBV28; D: .; J: TRBJ1-4; CDR3: CASSLRGNEKLFF
V: TRBV7-9; D: TRBD1; J: TRBJ2-7; CDR3: CASSSRQGAFDEQYF
V: TRBV7-8; D: .; J: TRBJ1-2; CDR3: CASSATSNYGYTF
V: TRBV15; D: TRBD1; J: TRBJ1-2; CDR3: CATSRDTGAYGYTF
V: TRBV7-9; D: .; J: TRBJ2-2; CDR3: CASSLTRLAGAGELFF
V: TRBV7-8; D: .; J: TRBJ1-2; CDR3: CASSLAGRANYGYTF
V: TRBV5-1; D: .; J: TRBJ2-7; CDR3: CASSLDPSYEQYF
V: TRBV7-9; D: .; J: TRBJ2-3; CDR3: CASSPRGERGGPDTQYF
V: TRBV6-5; D: .; J: TRBJ1-4; CDR3: CASTDRYPMEKLFF
V: TRBV5-1; D: TRBD1; J: TRBJ2-7; CDR3: CASSLAPGQVYEQYF
V: TRBV5-1; D: .; J: TRBJ1-1; CDR3: CASSSQGLNTEAFF
V: TRBV7-2; D: .; J: TRBJ2-2; CDR3: CASSPQGFTGELFF
V: TRBV5-1; D: TRBD2; J: TRBJ2-7; CDR3: CASSDRTSGTQYF
V: TRBV11-3; D: .; J: TRBJ1-6; CDR3: CASSLSAGPPLHF
V: TRBV28; D: .; J: TRBJ1-2; CDR3: CAIYTGNGYTF
V: TRBV15; D: TRBD2; J: TRBJ2-1; CDR3: CATSRDVAGVYNEQFF
V: TRBV5-1; D: TRBD1; J: TRBJ2-3; CDR3: CASSTTQGALDTQYF
V: TRBV5-1; D: TRBD2; J: TRBJ2-1; CDR3: CASSSTSGYGSYNEQFF
V: TRBV6-1; D: TRBD1; J: TRBJ1-4; CDR3: CASSDRDRVNEKLFF
V: TRBV9; D: .; J: TRBJ2-7; CDR3: CASSVDERTGQYF